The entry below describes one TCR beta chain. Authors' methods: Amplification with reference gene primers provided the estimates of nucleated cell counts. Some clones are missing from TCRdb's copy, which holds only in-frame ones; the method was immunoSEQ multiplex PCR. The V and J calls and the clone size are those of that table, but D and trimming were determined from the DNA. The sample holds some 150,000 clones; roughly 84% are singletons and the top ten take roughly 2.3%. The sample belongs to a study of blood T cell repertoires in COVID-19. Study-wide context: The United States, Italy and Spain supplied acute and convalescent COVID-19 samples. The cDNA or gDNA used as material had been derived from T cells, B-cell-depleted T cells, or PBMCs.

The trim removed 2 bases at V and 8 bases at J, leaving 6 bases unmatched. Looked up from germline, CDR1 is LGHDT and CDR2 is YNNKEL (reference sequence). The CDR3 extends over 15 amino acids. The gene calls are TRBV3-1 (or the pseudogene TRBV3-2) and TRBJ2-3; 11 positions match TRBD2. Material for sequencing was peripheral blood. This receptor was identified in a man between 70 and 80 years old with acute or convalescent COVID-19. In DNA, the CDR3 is TGTGCCAGCAGCCAACCCAATAGCGGGGGGGGTACGCAGTATTTT. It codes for CASSQPNSGGGTQYF.